Included here is one TCR beta chain sequence, with context. Original analysis: Amplification of reference gene primers provided the estimated nucleated cell counts. The assay was immunoSEQ multiplex PCR, and TCRdb's table has in-frame clones only and misses some. V and J calls plus clone size are reproduced from that table; the DNA served to infer D and trimming. Among about 190,000 clones listed, about 88% were seen once. This sample was included in a study of blood T cell repertoires in COVID-19. Study-wide background: There were acute and convalescent COVID-19 samples, and they came from the United States, Italy and Spain. Sources were T cells, B-cell-depleted T cells, or PBMCs; the material itself was cDNA or gDNA.

CDR3 length: 13 residues. The germline V gene encodes CDR1 SGHKS and CDR2 YYEKEE (reference sequence). Trimming pared 4 bases from V and 2 bases from J, leaving 9 bases between. This clonotype was sampled from a woman in her thirties or forties who had recovered from COVID-19. The chain carries TRBV5-5 and TRBJ1-1; tentative D call: TRBD1 (5 bases). Source material: peripheral blood. The CDR3 nucleotides are TGTGCCAGCAGCCCGGGGGTAAACACTGAAGCTTTCTTT. It is translated as CASSPGVNTEAFF. Drawing the rest from reference TRBV5-5 and TRBJ1-1, the complete variable domain is DAGVTQSPTHLIKTRGQQVTLRCSPISGHKSVSWYQQVLGQGPQFIFQYYEKEERGRGNFPDRFSARQFPNYSSELNVNALLLGDSALYLCASSPGVNTEAFFGQGTRLTVV.